Listed here is a single T cell receptor (beta chain). Its antigen is unknown. Sequencing was performed with immunoSEQ multiplex PCR; in TCRdb, only in-frame clones are kept and a portion is missing. Among about 120,000 clones listed, almost 90% were seen once. The data are from a study of T cell responses to AZD1222 COVID-19 vaccine. Study at large: Second doses at about 4 or about 12 weeks were pooled. Study-level findings and limits: Only six AZD1222 recipients tested seropositive at baseline. Clonal diversity may have been underestimated in mostly white British donors.

This CDR3 contains 14 residues. With 4 bases clipped from V and 7 bases from J, the junction kept 6 bases outside the gene matches. Per the germline V gene, CDR1 is MNHEY and CDR2 is SMNVEV (reference sequence). This clonotype originated in an adult in good health. The source material was peripheral blood, sampled on day 0 of AZD1222 vaccination. The chain couples TRBV27 to TRBJ1-5; 8 bases are a match to TRBD1. The DNA for the CDR3 is TGTGCCAGCAGTTCCCGGACAGGGAACCAGCCCCAGCATTTT. Translating it yields CASSSRTGNQPQHF.